Listed below are T cell receptor beta chains from one sample, sequenced in a study of identical twins. MiXCR, run by TCRdb on the 5' RACE reads, gives a single entry per CDR3 protein. Of approximately 1.8 million distinct CDR3 sequences listed, less than 40% are singletons. The sample was cord blood. These receptors were collected from a newborn girl in good health. CDR3s include the opening cysteine and the closing phenylalanine or tryptophan. A D gene is named only where the DNA matches it firmly. Some rows have no size entry. The others give once, few or many, or a class for an expanded clone.

D	J	size	V	CDR3	DNA
TRBD1	TRBJ1-2	-	TRBV18	CASSPVLQGDNYGYTF	TGTGCCAGCTCACCAGTGTTACAGGGGGATAACTATGGCTACACCTTC
-	TRBJ2-1	-	TRBV7-6	CASSPAPGFSYNEQFF	TGTGCCAGCAGCCCAGCACCAGGGTTCTCCTACAATGAGCAGTTCTTC
-	TRBJ2-1	-	TRBV30	CAWARLNEQFF	TGTGCCTGGGCAAGACTAAATGAGCAGTTCTTC
-	TRBJ2-7	-	TRBV2	CASSEPIPSYEQYF	TGTGCCAGCAGTGAACCGATTCCCTCCTACGAGCAGTACTTC
-	TRBJ1-5	-	TRBV20-1	CSAPADSNQPQHF	TGCAGTGCCCCGGCGGATAGCAATCAGCCCCAGCATTTT
-	TRBJ2-5	-	TRBV2	CASKVSWLLETQYF	TGTGCCAGCAAGGTTTCCTGGCTCTTGGAGACCCAGTACTTC
-	TRBJ2-4	many	TRBV3-1	CASSLGTAKNIQYF	TGTGCCAGCAGTTTAGGGACAGCCAAAAACATTCAGTACTTC
-	TRBJ1-6	once	TRBV6-6	CASAGTGYEPLHF	TGTGCCAGTGCAGGGACGGGGTACGAGCCCCTCCACTTT
-	TRBJ1-2	many	TRBV9	CASSVTGSRYTF	TGTGCCAGCAGCGTCACAGGGTCCCGCTACACCTTC
TRBD2	TRBJ2-1	-	TRBV12-3/TRBV12-4	CASSLLAGNEQLF	TGTGCCAGCAGTTTACTAGCGGGGAATGAGCAGTTGTTC
-	TRBJ2-1	-	TRBV6-7	CASIRDPDSSYNEQFF	TGTGCCAGCATTCGGGACCCGGACAGCTCCTACAATGAGCAGTTCTTC
-	TRBJ1-1	few	TRBV3-1	CASSQDRGLGGDTEAFF	TGTGCCAGCAGCCAAGACCGGGGGTTGGGGGGGGACACTGAAGCTTTCTTT
TRBD2	TRBJ2-1	many	TRBV9	CASSGSGSSYNEQFF	TGTGCCAGCAGCGGAAGCGGGAGCTCCTACAATGAGCAGTTCTTC
TRBD2	TRBJ2-7	-	TRBV20-1	CSAGGGVIHTYEQYF	TGCAGTGCTGGTGGGGGGGTTATTCATACCTACGAGCAGTACTTC
-	TRBJ2-1	-	TRBV13	CASKRWTDYNERFF	TGTGCCAGCAAGAGATGGACTGACTACAATGAGCGGTTCTTC
-	TRBJ2-7	many	TRBV12-3/TRBV12-4	CASREDTYEQYF	TGTGCCAGCAGAGAAGACACCTACGAGCAGTACTTC
-	TRBJ2-1	-	TRBV28	CASTGAHRDEQFF	TGTGCCAGCACCGGGGCCCATCGGGATGAGCAGTTCTTC
TRBD1	TRBJ1-6	-	TRBV20-1	CSAQDRGQSPLHF	TGCAGTGCCCAGGACAGGGGGCAATCACCCCTCCACTTT
-	TRBJ2-7	many	TRBV28	CASAIQTGTYEQYF	TGTGCCAGCGCCATCCAAACCGGGACCTACGAGCAGTACTTC
-	TRBJ2-5	-	TRBV6-5	CASSLSAGTTLQETQYF	TGTGCCAGCAGTTTGTCCGCCGGGACAACACTACAAGAGACCCAGTACTTC
-	TRBJ2-5	many	TRBV2	CASSAGETQYF	TGTGCCAGCAGTGCGGGGGAGACCCAGTACTTC
TRBD1	TRBJ2-5	once	TRBV27	CASSLQKGQGVGNEQYF	TGTGCCAGCAGTTTACAAAAGGGACAGGGGGTGGGCAATGAGCAGTACTTC